What follows describes a single TCR beta chain. The antigen is undetermined. TCRdb redid the calling of the reads with MiXCR, one entry per CDR3 protein. Among approximately 730,000 distinct CDR3 sequences listed, about 29% were seen once. Germline assignment: CDR1 LGHNA and CDR2 YNFKEQ. The CDR3 runs 18 residues. V gave up 1 base and J gave up 2 bases; unmatched junction bases: 9. This entry belongs to a study of T cell repertoires in cytomegalovirus infection. Overall study: Public signatures in TCR beta pointed to CMV infection and matching HLA type.

The receptor was derived from a human donor in good health (CMV status not recorded). Some clones in this sample may be carry-over from other donors' samples. Sequences were derived from cultured CD8+ T cells from PBMCs, sampled from culture after CMV antigen stimulation. The chain carries TRBV4-2 and TRBJ2-3; 10 nucleotides line up with TRBD2. CDR3 DNA sequence: TGTGCCAGCAGCCAAGCGGCTAGCGGGGGCCCTAACACAGATACGCAGTATTTT. Translation gives CASSQAASGGPNTDTQYF.